This T cell receptor beta chain derives from a study of blood T cell repertoires in COVID-19. The assay was immunoSEQ multiplex PCR, and TCRdb's table has in-frame clones only and misses some. This table holds 65,000 or so clones, roughly 84% found once. This clonotype was obtained from a man aged 30-40 years with COVID-19, enrolled during active disease. Sequencing used peripheral blood.

CDR3 residues: CASSRTGGDDNQPQHF. The CDR3 nucleotides read TGTGCCAGTAGTAGGACAGGGGGCGACGACAATCAGCCCCAGCATTTT. V and J are TRBV19 and TRBJ1-5; 11 positions match TRBD1. CDR1 LNHDA and CDR2 SQIVND come from the germline V gene (reference sequence). The J segment lost 3 bases and the V segment lost 4 bases, leaving 5 bases of the junction unmatched. The CDR3 has 16 residues.